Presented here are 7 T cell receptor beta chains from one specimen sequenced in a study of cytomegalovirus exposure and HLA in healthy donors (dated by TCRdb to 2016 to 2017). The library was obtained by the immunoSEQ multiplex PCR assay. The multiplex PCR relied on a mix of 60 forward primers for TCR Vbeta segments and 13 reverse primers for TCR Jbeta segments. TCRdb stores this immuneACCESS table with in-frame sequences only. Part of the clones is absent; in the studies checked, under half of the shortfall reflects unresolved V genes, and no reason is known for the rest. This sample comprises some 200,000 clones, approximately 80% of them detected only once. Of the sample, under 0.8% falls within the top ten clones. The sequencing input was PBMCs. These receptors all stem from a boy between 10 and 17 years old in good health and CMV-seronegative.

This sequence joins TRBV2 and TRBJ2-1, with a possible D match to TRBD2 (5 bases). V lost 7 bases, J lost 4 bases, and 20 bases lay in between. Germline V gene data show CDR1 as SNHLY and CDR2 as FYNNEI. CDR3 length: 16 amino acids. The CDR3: CASKGAGSLPYNEQFF. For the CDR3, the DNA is TGTGCCAGCAAAGGCGCTGGGAGCCTACCGTACAATGAGCAGTTCTTC.

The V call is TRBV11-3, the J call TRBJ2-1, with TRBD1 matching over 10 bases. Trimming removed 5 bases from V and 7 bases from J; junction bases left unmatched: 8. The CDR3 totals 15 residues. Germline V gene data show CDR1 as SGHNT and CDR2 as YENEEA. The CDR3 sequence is CASSARQGARNEQFF. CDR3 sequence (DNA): TGTGCCAGCAGCGCACGACAGGGGGCGCGAAATGAGCAGTTCTTC.

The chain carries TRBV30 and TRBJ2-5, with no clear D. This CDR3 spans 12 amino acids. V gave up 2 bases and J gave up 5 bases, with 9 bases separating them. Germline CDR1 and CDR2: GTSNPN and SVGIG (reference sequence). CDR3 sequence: CAWSPFRETQYF. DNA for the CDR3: TGTGCCTGGAGTCCATTCCGGGAGACCCAGTACTTC.

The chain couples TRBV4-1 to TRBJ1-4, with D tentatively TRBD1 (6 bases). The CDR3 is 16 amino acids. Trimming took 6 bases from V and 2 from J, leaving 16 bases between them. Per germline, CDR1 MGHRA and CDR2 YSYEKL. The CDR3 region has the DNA TGCGCCAGCAGACACATATTGAGGGGGACTAATGAAAAACTGTTTTTT. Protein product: CASRHILRGTNEKLFF.

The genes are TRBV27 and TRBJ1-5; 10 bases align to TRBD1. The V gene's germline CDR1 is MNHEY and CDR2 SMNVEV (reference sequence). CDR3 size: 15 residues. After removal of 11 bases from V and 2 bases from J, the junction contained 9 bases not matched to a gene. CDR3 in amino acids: CAVDTGTGGNQPQHF. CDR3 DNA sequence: TGTGCCGTCGACACCGGGACAGGGGGCAATCAGCCCCAGCATTTT.

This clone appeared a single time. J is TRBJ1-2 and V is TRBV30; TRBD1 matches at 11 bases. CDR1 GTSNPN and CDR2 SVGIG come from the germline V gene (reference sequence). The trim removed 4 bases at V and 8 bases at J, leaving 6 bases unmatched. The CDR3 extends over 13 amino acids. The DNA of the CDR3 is TGTGCCTGGACCAGGGACAGGGGGTACGGCTACACCTTC. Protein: CAWTRDRGYGYTF.

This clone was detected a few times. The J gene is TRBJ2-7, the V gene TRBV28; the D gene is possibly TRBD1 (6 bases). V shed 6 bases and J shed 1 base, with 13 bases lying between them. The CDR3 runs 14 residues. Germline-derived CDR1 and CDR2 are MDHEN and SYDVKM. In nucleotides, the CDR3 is TGTGCCAGCAGCTATGCAGGGGAATCCTACGAGCAGTACTTC. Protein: CASSYAGESYEQYF. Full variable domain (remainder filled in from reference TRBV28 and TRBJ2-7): DVKVTQSSRYLVKRTGEKVFLECVQDMDHENMFWYRQDPGLGLRLIYFSYDVKMKEKGDIPEGYSVSREKKERFSLILESASTNQTSMYLCASSYAGESYEQYFGPGTRLTVT.